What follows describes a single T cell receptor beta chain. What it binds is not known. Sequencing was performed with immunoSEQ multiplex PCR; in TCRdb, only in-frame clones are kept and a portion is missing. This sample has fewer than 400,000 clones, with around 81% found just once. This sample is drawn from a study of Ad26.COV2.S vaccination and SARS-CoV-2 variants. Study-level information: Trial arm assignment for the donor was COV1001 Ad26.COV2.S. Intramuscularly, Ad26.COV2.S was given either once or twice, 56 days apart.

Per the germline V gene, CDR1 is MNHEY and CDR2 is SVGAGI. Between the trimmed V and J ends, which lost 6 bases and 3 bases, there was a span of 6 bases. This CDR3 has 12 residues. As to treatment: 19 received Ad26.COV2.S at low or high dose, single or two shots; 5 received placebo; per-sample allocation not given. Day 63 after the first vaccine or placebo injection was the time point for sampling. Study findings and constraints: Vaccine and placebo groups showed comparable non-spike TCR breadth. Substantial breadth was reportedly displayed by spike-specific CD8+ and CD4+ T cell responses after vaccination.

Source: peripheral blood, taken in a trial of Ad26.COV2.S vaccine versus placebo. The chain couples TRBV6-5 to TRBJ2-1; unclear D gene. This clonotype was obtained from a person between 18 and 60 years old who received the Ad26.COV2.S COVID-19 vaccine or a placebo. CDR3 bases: TGTGCCAGCAGGGCCCTCTACAATGAGCAGTTCTTC. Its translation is CASRALYNEQFF.